The entry below describes one TCR beta chain. The sample originates from a study of neoadjuvant anti-PD-1 for oral cavity cancer. Overall study context: Patients mostly received three to four biweekly nivolumab doses at 3 mg/kg before surgery.

Time point specified: after neoadjuvant nivolumab, at surgical resection. V was trimmed by 0 bases and J by 0 bases, leaving 13 bases between them. The CDR3 runs 17 residues. Germline loops: CDR1 SGDLS, CDR2 YYNGEE. Method: immunoSEQ multiplex PCR; TCRdb's copy keeps in-frame clones and lacks some. The sample has about 68,000 clones, about 85% seen once. The TCR comes from a person between 40 and 85 years old with oral cavity squamous cell carcinoma. V usage is TRBV9 and J usage is TRBJ1-5; D gene uncertain. Source: PBMCs, taken after nivolumab (anti-PD-1) treatment. The CDR3 bases are TGTGCCAGCAGCGTAGGGGCGGACCTTTATAGCAATCAGCCCCAGCATTTT. This translates into CASSVGADLYSNQPQHF.